This TCR beta chain is drawn from a study of shared clonotypes between healthy human individuals (dated by TCRdb to 2020 to 2021). For the study in its entirety: The cohort included a few men and a couple of women between 18 and 49 years of age. Between about 0.94 and 8.9 billion PBMCs per donor were obtained by leukapheresis. Different laboratories and diverse techniques were used to prepare libraries and sequence TCR repertoires, to increase sequencing depth and limit assay-specific biases. For each donor, CD4 naive and CD4 memory were each run on three plates, CD8 naive on two plates, and CD8 memory on one plate. Blood TCR repertoires of 5 or 6 healthy adults were deeply sequenced to estimate repertoire size and the extent of clonotype sharing between individuals.

For the CD8 naive samples, CD45RO-negative cells were positively selected for CCR7, yielding a CD45RA+CCR7+ population from which TemRA cells were excluded. The donors were healthy, HIV-negative adults who had no recently reported acute infections or vaccinations. Every donor was a Caucasian adult residing in Nashville, Tennessee, USA. After blood collection by leukapheresis, PBMCs were isolated using Ficoll-Histopaque density gradient centrifugation and then cryopreserved in the vapor phase of liquid nitrogen. Analytical flow cytometry was used to check the purity and quantity of each magnetically sorted T cell population. Genomic DNA was isolated from each sorted fraction and quantified by UV absorbance on a Nanodrop 2000c. Using the deep immunoSEQ assay, TCR CDR3 regions were amplified from genomic DNA by multiplex PCR. Genomic DNA extracted from each cell subset was distributed evenly over all wells of several immunoSEQ 96-well plates, and each plate served as one replicate. Each replicate PCR for sorted subsets received 150 to 250 ng genomic DNA, equal to 30,000 or so T cell genomes. Purified libraries were quantified with a Qubit 3.0 fluorometer, sized on a Bioanalyzer 2100, and re-quantified with the KAPA Library Quantification kit. Every immunoSEQ 96-well plate was sequenced on a separate single-read 150-cycle Illumina NextSeq 550 flow cell. The study's own analysis went as follows. Because only junctional sequences without quality scores were contained in the immunoSEQ output, filtering matching that applied to full-length reads could not be performed. To assign V/J genes and CDR3, sequences were annotated against IMGT germline references using PyIR, a Python wrapper for IgBLAST v1.9. Any read was removed if the V/J assignment was weak (E-value above 1e-6), the CDR3 was missing, or the read contained stop codons, out-of-frame junctions, or ambiguous translated residues. V3J clonotypes were defined as sequences sharing an identical inferred V gene, J gene, and CDR3 amino acid sequence. The percentage overlap between two repertoires was calculated by dividing the number of shared unique clonotypes by the size of the smaller repertoire. RTK rarefaction, the Chao1 estimator, and Recon v2.1 estimates of unobserved clonotypes were used to assess repertoire richness. For all TCRbeta clonotypes obtained by the gDNA method from several donors, generation probabilities were computed with OLGA. TCRdb took over this immuneACCESS table, retaining in-frame rearrangements with V and J assigned. Such tables are incomplete; in checked studies, under half of the missing clones stem from an unresolved V gene, and the remainder is unexplained. V, J and clone size derive from that table, while D and trimming were established from the DNA sequence. The sample data list millions of clones, and 90% to 95% of these were observed just once. Clones ranked in the top ten supply about 1.5% of the sample.

A word on this clone: What this receptor recognizes is not known. Base qualities are missing; no much larger clone stands one base away.

Results the study describes overall, beyond this receptor: Even with the large sequencing depth, rarefaction of the sorted-subset datasets indicated that sequencing was incomplete. Sharing across several donors was observed for about 5% of naive CD4, under 4% of naive CD8, roughly 2.4% of memory CD4, and around 0.42% of memory CD8 clonotypes. Pairwise subsampling indicated that sequencing depth was expected to affect the degree of clonotype sharing among donors. Estimated clonotype richness was generally larger for naive than for memory subsets. Sampling was restricted to blood, and TCR repertoires in tissue are likely to differ from TCR repertoires in blood. Higher generation probabilities were observed for clonotypes shared by all four sorted-subset donors than for non-shared clonotypes. Because the study included a small number of donors, the genetic and exposure-history diversity represented was limited.

The germline V gene yields SGHAT for CDR1 and FQNNGV for CDR2. Its CDR3 holds 17 amino acids, cysteine through phenylalanine. This entry keeps only the CDR3 DNA: 51 bases, framed from base 1. V loses 5 bases, J loses 4 bases, and the germline ends lie 20 bases apart. The sequence was obtained from a man aged 18-30 years in good health. Some clones in this sample may be carry-over from other donors' samples. What was sequenced was naive CD8+ T cells from PBMCs. Reading the label with the study, this specimen's cell subset or site is: CD45RA+CCR7+. This sequence uses TRBV11-2 and TRBJ1-4; the D gene lacks a confident call. In nucleotides, the sequence is TGTGCCAGCAGCGCGCCCCTCCAGGACGGTCGTAATGAAAAACTGTTTTTT. Its protein is CASSAPLQDGRNEKLFF.